This TCR beta chain was retrieved from a study of blood T cell repertoires in COVID-19. Under the authors' procedure: Estimation of nucleated cell counts relied on the amplification of reference gene primers. Sequenced by immunoSEQ multiplex PCR; TCRdb stores in-frame clones only, minus some. The V and J calls and clone size come from that table; D and trimming were worked out from the DNA. This sample carries around 380,000 clones, about 90% of them seen once, and the ten largest clones take 1.3%. The CDR3 has 15 amino acids. Trimming left V 3 bases short and J 0 bases short, with 11 bases between. The V gene's germline CDR1 is LNHDA and CDR2 SQIVND (reference sequence).

The source is a man aged 25-45 years who had recovered from COVID-19. The sequenced sample consisted of PBMCs or T cells enriched from blood (not recorded which). The chain recombines TRBV19 with TRBJ1-2; D call uncertain. CDR3 sequence reads: CASSIYREANYGYTF. CDR3 nucleotides: TGTGCCAGTAGTATTTATCGGGAAGCTAACTATGGCTACACCTTC.